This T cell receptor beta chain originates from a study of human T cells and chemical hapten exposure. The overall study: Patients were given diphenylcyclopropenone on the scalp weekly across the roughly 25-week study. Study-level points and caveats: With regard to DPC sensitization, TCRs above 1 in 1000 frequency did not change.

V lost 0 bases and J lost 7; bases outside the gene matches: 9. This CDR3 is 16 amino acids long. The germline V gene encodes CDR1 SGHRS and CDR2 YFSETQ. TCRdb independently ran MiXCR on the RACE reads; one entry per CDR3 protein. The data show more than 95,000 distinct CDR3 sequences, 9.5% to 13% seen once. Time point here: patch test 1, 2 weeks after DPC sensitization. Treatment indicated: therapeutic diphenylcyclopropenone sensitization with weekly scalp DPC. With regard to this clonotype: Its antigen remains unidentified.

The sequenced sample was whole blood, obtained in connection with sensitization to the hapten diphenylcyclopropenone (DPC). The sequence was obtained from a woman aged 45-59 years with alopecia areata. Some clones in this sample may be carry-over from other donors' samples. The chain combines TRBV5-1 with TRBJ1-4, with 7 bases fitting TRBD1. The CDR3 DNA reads TGCGCCAGCAGCTTGGCACAAGGGGGCGCGAGTGAAAAACTGTTTTTT. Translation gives CASSLAQGGASEKLFF.